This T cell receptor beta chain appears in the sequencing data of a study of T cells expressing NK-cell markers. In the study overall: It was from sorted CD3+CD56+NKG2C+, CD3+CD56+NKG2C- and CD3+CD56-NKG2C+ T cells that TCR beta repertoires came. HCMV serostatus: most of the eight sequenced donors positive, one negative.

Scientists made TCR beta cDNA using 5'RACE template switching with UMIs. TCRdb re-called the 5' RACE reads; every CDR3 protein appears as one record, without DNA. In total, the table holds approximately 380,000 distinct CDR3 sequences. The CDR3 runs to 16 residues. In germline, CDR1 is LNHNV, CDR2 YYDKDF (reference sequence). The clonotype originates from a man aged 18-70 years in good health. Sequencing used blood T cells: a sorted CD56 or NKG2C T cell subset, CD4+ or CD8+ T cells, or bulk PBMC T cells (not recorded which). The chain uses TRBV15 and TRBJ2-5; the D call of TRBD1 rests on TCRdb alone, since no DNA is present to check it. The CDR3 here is CATSRGAGGVRETQYF.